This T cell receptor (beta chain) was captured by sequencing in a study of cytomegalovirus exposure and HLA in healthy donors. Points from the study as a whole: Later analysis suggested most CMV-associated TCR beta chains were HLA-restricted.

This clone appeared a single time. Its antigen is not identified. Germline loops: CDR1 SGHRS, CDR2 YFSETQ. This CDR3 comprises 16 residues. V shed 1 base, J shed 7 bases, and the junction held 7 bases outside the gene matches. Researchers ran the PCR with 60 Vbeta and 13 Jbeta primers. Repertoires were generated with immunoSEQ multiplex PCR, while TCRdb's copy carries only in-frame clones and drops some. The data contain roughly 140,000 clones, around four fifths of them seen just once; the ten biggest clones take up roughly 2.7%. The genes are TRBV5-1 and TRBJ1-6, with 8 bases matching TRBD1. The TCR sequence derives from a boy aged 2-15 years in good health and CMV-seronegative. Sequenced: PBMCs. The DNA for the CDR3 is TGCGCCAGCAGCTTGACTACAGGGGGTGGAAATTCACCCCTCCACTTT. Amino acid sequence: CASSLTTGGGNSPLHF.